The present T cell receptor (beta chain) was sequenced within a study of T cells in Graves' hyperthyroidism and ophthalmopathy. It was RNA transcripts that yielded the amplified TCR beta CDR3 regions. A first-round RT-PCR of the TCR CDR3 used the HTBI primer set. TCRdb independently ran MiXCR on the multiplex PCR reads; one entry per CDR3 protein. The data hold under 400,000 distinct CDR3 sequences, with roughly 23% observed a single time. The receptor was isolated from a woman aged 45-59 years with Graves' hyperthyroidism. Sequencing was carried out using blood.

CDR3: CASSFRPGRTGNTIYF. CDR3 DNA: TGTGCCAGCAGCTTCAGACCCGGGAGGACTGGAAACACCATATATTTT. The chain combines TRBV7-8 with TRBJ1-3; no clear D. Trimming cost V 3 bases and J 2 bases, with 14 bases left between them. This CDR3 is 16 amino acids long. The germline V gene has CDR1 SGHVS and CDR2 FQNEAQ.